This T cell receptor beta chain was recorded in a study of blood T cell repertoires in COVID-19. Study in general: Donors in the United States, Italy and Spain gave samples during acute or convalescent COVID-19. T cells, B-cell-depleted T cells, or PBMCs provided the cDNA or gDNA that served as material.

Participants reported their clinical history, and cohort assignment relied on those reports. This clone was observed a single time. Per the study methods: Reference gene primer amplification in the assay estimated nucleated cell counts. TCRdb's table, derived via immunoSEQ multiplex PCR, lists solely in-frame clones and lacks some. V and J calls and clone size follow that table, whereas D and trimming were derived from the DNA. The sample holds 310,000 or so clones, over 75% seen once. The TCR comes from a woman aged 40-49 years who had recovered from COVID-19. The specimen was PBMCs or T cells enriched from blood (not recorded which).

CDR3 sequence reads: CASTIPGGSEQFF. CDR3 bases: TGTGCCAGCACCATCCCGGGGGGTAGTGAGCAGTTCTTC. This sequence joins TRBV28 and TRBJ2-1; TRBD2 matches 7 bases. Trimming cost V 7 bases and J 9 bases; bases outside gene matches: 9. The length of the CDR3 is 13 residues. Germline CDR1 reads MDHEN; CDR2 reads SYDVKM.